Detailed here is one T cell receptor (beta chain). Its recognized antigen is unknown. One base away there is no much larger clone; base qualities are not given. The entry originates in a study of radiation and T cells in renal cell carcinoma (dated by TCRdb to 2020 to 2022). Regarding the complete study: A total of 50 or so samples underwent TCR beta sequencing, made up of roughly 26 tumors and about 27 peripheral blood samples. Across all 55 or so samples, around 4,000,000 unique CDR3 nucleotide sequences encoding around 2.8 million unique CDR3 amino acid sequences were identified. The last blood draw occurred 4 weeks after radiation, at the same time as nephrectomy. General findings and caveats noted by the study authors: In blood, the top tumor clonotypes increased between baseline and 2 weeks post-radiation and then shrank by 4 weeks, which suggests that tumor-resident clones expanded only transiently. The single-armed trial design could not address effects of radiation dose or scheduling on the TCR repertoire. Changes in the blood repertoire were not tracked past 4 weeks after treatment. Because pretreatment tumor biopsies were not available, the baseline intratumoral presence of clonotypes could not be determined.

Following the manufacturer's recommendations, the immunoSEQ kit was used to generate TCR beta libraries from genomic DNA. For library preparation, a first multiplex PCR was performed with proprietary primers, followed by a second PCR in which unique barcodes were added, and bead cleanups were performed after each round. A kit-provided positive control reaction and a negative control reaction were included in every sample batch. The final libraries were assessed on an Agilent 4200 TapeStation D1000 ScreenTape, pooled by volume, and quantified by qPCR. Sequencing was performed on an Illumina NextSeq500 with a MidOutput 150-cycle cartridge, and 156 Read1 and 15 Index1 cycles were run with kit custom primers. The pooled library was loaded at 1.0 pM, with an approximately 21% PhiX control spiked in. Per the authors' processing: Vendor-processed data were analyzed in R, with a clonotype defined as all T cells sharing the same CDR3 nucleotide sequence. In the clone abundance analyses, frequencies were normalized to the 10,000 most abundant clones in each sample. Public T cell clones, which averaged fewer than five per sample, were removed prior to analysis. An abundance difference of at least 32-fold between compartments was the criterion for calling clonotypes tumor-enriched or baseline blood-enriched. A beta-binomial differential abundance model was used to identify clonotypes that expanded or contracted between blood time points. Similarity between tumor and blood repertoires was quantified using the Baroni-Urbani and Buser coefficient, and groups were compared with two-tailed Wilcoxon tests in R. Not all clones reach the TCRdb copy of this immuneACCESS table, which keeps in-frame sequences only. Checked studies attribute under half of the gap to unresolved V genes and leave the rest unexplained. V and J calls and clone size come straight from that table; D and trimming were deduced from the DNA. Recorded for this sample are over 90,000 clones; approximately 80% of them occurred a single time. The top ten hold approximately 7.7% of the sample.

The sample's time point label, decoded: blood 4 weeks post-SBRT, at nephrectomy. The treatment or condition label, as the study defines it: 15 Gy SBRT to primary tumor, nephrectomy 4 weeks later. Samples came from a clinical trial, in which primary renal cell carcinomas received 15 Gy stereotactic body radiation therapy followed by nephrectomy 4 weeks later. To follow tumor-enriched clonotypes, serial peripheral blood was collected from radiation-treated patients at baseline and at 2 weeks and 4 weeks after SBRT. Every patient's renal cell carcinoma showed clear cell pathology. The QIAamp DNA Blood Mini Kit (Qiagen) was used to prepare genomic DNA for TCR sequencing. The analyses included only samples that passed all quality control checks. CDR1 is given as SEHNR and CDR2 as FQNEAQ, both from the germline V gene (reference sequence). The CDR3 measures 13 amino acids from cysteine to phenylalanine. Only the CDR3 part of the read is kept: 39 bases, read in frame from the first base. V is pared back by 9 bases and J by 0 bases, with 9 bases lying between the germline termini.

The chain links TRBV7-9 with TRBJ1-3, and the D gene may be TRBD1, 6 bases matching. This clonotype originated in a man in his sixties with renal cell carcinoma. Sequencing was performed on blood, taken from a patient whose treatment included radiotherapy and nephrectomy. The nucleotide sequence reads as follows: TGTGCCAGTGGGGACATCTCTGGAAACACCATATATTTT. The translation is CASGDISGNTIYF. Beyond the CDR3, the reference TRBV7-9 and TRBJ1-3 genes provide the residues; the full variable domain reads: DTGVSQNPRHKITKRGQNVTFRCDPISEHNRLYWYRQTLGQGPEFLTYFQNEAQLEKSRLLSDRFSAERPKGSFSTLEIQRTEQGDSAMYLCASGDISGNTIYFGEGSWLTVV.